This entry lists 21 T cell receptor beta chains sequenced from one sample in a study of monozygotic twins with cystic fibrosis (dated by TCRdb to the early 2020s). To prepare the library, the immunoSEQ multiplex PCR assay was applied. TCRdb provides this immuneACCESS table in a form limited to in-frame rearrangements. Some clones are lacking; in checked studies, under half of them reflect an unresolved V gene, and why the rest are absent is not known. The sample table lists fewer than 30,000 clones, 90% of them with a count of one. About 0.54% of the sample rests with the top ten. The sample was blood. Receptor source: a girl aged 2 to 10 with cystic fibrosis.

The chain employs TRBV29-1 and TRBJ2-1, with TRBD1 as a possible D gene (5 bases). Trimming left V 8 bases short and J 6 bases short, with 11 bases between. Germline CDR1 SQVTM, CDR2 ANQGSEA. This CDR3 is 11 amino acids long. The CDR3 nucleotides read TGCAGCCATAATCAGGGCAATGAGCAGTTCTTC. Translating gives CSHNQGNEQFF.

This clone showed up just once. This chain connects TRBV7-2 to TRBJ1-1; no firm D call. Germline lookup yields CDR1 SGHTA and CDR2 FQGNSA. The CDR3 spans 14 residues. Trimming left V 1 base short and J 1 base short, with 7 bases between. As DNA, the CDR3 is TGTGCCAGCAGCTTAGGTGGTGCGAACACTGAAGCTTTCTTT. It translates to CASSLGGANTEAFF.

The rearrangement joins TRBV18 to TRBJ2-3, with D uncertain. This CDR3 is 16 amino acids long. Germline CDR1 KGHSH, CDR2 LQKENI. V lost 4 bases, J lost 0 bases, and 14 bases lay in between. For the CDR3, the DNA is TGTGCCAGCTCACGGACGTTGAGTACTAGCACAGATACGCAGTATTTT. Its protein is CASSRTLSTSTDTQYF.

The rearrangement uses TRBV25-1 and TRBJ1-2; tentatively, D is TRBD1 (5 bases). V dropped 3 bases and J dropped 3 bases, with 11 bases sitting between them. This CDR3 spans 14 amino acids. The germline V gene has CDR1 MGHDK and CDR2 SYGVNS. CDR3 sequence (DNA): TGTGCCAGCAGTGACATAGTGGGGGACTATGGCTACACCTTC. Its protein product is CASSDIVGDYGYTF.

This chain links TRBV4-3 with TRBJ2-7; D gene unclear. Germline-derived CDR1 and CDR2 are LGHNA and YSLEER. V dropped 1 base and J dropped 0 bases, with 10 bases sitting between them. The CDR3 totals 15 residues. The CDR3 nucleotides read TGCGCCAGCAGCCAAGGGCCGGGTACCTCCTACGAGCAGTACTTC. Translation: CASSQGPGTSYEQYF.

CDR3 sequence (DNA): TGTGCCAGCAGCCCTACTTTTAACACCATATATTTT. It translates to CASSPTFNTIYF. V usage is TRBV14 and J usage is TRBJ1-3; unclear D gene. Germline V gene lookup returns CDR1 SGHDN and CDR2 FVKESK. V dropped 4 bases and J dropped 7 bases, with 8 bases sitting between them. This CDR3 comprises 12 residues.

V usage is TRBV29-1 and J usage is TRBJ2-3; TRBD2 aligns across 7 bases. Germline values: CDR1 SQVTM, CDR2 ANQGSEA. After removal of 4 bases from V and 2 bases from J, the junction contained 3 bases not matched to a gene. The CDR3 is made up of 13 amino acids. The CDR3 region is CSVARDYTDTQYF. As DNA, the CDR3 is TGCAGCGTTGCCCGGGACTACACAGATACGCAGTATTTT.

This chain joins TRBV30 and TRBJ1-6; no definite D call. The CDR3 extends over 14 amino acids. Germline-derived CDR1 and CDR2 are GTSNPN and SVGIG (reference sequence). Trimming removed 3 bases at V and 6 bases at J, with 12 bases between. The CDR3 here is CAWRQSPGNSPLHF. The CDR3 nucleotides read TGTGCCTGGAGACAGTCGCCGGGTAATTCACCCCTCCACTTT. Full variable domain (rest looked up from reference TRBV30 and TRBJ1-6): SQTIHQWPATLVQPVGSPLSLECTVEGTSNPNLYWYRQAAGRGLQLLFYSVGIGQISSEVPQNLSASRPQDRQFILSSKKLLLSDSGFYLCAWRQSPGNSPLHFGNGTRLTVT.

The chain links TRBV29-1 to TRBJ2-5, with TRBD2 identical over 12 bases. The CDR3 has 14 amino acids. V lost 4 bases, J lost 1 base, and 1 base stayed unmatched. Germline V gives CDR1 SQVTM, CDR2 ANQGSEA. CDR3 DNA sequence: TGCAGCGTTGTACTAGCGGGGGGCCAAGAGACCCAGTACTTC. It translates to CSVVLAGGQETQYF.

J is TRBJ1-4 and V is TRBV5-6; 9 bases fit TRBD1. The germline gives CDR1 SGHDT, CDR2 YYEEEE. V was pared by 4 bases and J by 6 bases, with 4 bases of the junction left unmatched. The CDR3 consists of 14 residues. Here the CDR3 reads CASSGRTGDEKLFF. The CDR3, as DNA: TGTGCCAGCAGCGGACGGACAGGGGATGAAAAACTGTTTTTT.

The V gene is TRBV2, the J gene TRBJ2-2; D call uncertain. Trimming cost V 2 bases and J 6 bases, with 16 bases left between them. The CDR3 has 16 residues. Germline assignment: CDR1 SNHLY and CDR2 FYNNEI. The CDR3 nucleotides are TGTGCCAGCAGTGAACTTGGTAGTAGGAATCCCGGGGAGCTGTTTTTT. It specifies CASSELGSRNPGELFF. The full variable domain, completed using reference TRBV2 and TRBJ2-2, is EPEVTQTPSHQVTQMGQEVILRCVPISNHLYFYWYRQILGQKVEFLVSFYNNEISEKSEIFDDQFSVERPDGSNFTLKIRSTKLEDSAMYFCASSELGSRNPGELFFGEGSRLTVL.

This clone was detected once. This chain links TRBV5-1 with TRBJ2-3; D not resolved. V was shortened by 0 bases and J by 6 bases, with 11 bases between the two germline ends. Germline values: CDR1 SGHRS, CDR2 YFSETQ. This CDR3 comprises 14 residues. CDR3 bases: TGCGCCAGCAGCTTGGAGACTCCATACGATACGCAGTATTTT. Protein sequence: CASSLETPYDTQYF.

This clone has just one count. CDR3: CASSAGRSSTDTQYF. CDR3 DNA: TGTGCCAGCAGTGCAGGGCGGAGTAGCACAGATACGCAGTATTTT. The rearrangement uses TRBV9 and TRBJ2-3; D might be TRBD1 (5 bases). CDR3 length: 15 amino acids. Germline V gene sequence: CDR1 SGDLS, CDR2 YYNGEE. V was clipped by 5 bases and J by 0 bases, with 13 bases between them.

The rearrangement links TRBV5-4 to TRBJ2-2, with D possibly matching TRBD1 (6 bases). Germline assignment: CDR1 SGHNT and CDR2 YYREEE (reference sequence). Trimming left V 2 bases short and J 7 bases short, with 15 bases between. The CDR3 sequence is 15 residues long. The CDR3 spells CASSFLGAASGELFF. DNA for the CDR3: TGTGCCAGCAGCTTTCTGGGGGCAGCAAGCGGGGAGCTGTTTTTT.

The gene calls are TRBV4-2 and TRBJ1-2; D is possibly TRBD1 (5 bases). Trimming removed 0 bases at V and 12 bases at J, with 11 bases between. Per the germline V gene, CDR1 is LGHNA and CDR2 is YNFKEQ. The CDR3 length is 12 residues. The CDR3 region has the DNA TGTGCCAGCAGCCAAGACAGGGACCCTAACACCTTC. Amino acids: CASSQDRDPNTF.

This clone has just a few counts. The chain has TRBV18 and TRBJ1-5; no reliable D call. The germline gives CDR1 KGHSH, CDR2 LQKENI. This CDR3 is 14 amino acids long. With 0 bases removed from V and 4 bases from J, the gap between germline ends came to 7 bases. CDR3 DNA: TGTGCCAGCTCACCACCAGGGTCAAATCAGCCCCAGCATTTT. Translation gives CASSPPGSNQPQHF.

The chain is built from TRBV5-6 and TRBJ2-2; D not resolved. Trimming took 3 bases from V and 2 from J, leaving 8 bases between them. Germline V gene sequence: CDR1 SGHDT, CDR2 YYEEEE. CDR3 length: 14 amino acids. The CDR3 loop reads CASSSGLNTGELFF. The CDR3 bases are TGTGCCAGCAGCTCCGGGCTAAACACCGGGGAGCTGTTTTTT.

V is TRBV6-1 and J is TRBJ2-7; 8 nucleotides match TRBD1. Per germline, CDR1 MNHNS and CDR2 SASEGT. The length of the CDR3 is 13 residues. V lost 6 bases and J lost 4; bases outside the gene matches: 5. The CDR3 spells CASRDRARYEQYF. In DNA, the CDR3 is TGTGCCAGCAGGGACAGGGCAAGGTACGAGCAGTACTTC.

Here the CDR3 DNA reads TGCGCCAGCAGCTTGCTGGGAGACAGAAACTACGAGCAGTACTTC. Amino acids: CASSLLGDRNYEQYF. This chain uses TRBV5-1 with TRBJ2-7, with D possibly being TRBD1 or TRBD2 (5 bases each). Trimming shortened V by 1 base and J by 3 bases, and 14 bases separated the two germline ends. CDR1 and CDR2 (germline): SGHRS, YFSETQ. CDR3 length equals 15 residues.

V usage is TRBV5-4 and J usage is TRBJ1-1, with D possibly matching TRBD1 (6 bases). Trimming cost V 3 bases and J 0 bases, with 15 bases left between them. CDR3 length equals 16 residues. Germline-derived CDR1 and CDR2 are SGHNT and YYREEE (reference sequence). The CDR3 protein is CASSSGGRWMNTEAFF. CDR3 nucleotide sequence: TGTGCCAGCAGCTCCGGGGGCAGGTGGATGAACACTGAAGCTTTCTTT. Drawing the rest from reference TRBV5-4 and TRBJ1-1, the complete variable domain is ETGVTQSPTHLIKTRGQQVTLRCSSQSGHNTVSWYQQALGQGPQFIFQYYREEENGRGNFPPRFSGLQFPNYSSELNVNALELDDSALYLCASSSGGRWMNTEAFFGQGTRLTVV.

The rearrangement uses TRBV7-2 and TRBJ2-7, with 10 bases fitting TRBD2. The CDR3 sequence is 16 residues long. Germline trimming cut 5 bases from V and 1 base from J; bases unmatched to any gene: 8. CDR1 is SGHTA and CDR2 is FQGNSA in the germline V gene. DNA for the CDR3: TGTGCCAGCAGCGGAATAGCGGGGGGTCGGTCCTACGAGCAGTACTTC. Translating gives CASSGIAGGRSYEQYF.